These 10 T cell receptor beta chains were sequenced from one sample in a study of blood T cell repertoires in COVID-19 (dated by TCRdb to 2020 to 2021). The library was built by means of the immunoSEQ multiplex PCR assay. The table was pulled from immuneACCESS by TCRdb, which kept in-frame rearrangements only. Such tables lose some clones; where checked, under half of the loss comes from unresolved V genes, and the rest has no known cause. For this sample there are 310,000 or so clones; 86% appear just once. Around 9.3% of the sample is taken by the ten largest. Material: PBMCs or T cells enriched from blood (not recorded which). The receptors were sampled from a woman under 30 who had recovered from COVID-19.

The CDR3 loop reads CASSSPGTGGRVGYTF. In DNA form, the CDR3 reads TGTGCCAGCAGTTCTCCCGGGACAGGGGGTAGGGTGGGCTACACCTTC. This chain uses TRBV28 with TRBJ1-2; 11 bases fit TRBD1. CDR1 MDHEN and CDR2 SYDVKM come from the germline V gene. This CDR3 comprises 16 residues. V lost 4 bases and J lost 8; bases outside the gene matches: 12.

This clone was observed a handful of times. The J gene is TRBJ1-2, the V gene TRBV6-1; 8 nucleotides agree with TRBD1. Germline V gives CDR1 MNHNS, CDR2 SASEGT. The CDR3 extends over 14 amino acids. The V gene end was trimmed by 3 bases and the J gene end by 10 bases; junction bases not matched to a gene: 10. Written as DNA, the CDR3 is TGTGCCAGCAGTGAGGGCCAGGGGGCGCGAGTCTACACCTTC. As protein: CASSEGQGARVYTF.

The CDR3 DNA is TGTGCCAGCAGCTCATTAGCGGGGGAGAACACCGGGGAGCTGTTTTTT. Translation: CASSSLAGENTGELFF. The rearrangement uses TRBV5-4 and TRBJ2-2; 9 nucleotides match TRBD2. The CDR3 runs 16 residues. The germline CDR1 and CDR2 sequences are SGHNT and YYREEE (reference sequence). Trimming cost V 3 bases and J 1 base; bases outside gene matches: 4.

The J gene is TRBJ1-1, the V gene TRBV7-9; no reliable D call. Trimming left V 3 bases short and J 1 base short, with 6 bases between. The germline CDR1 and CDR2 sequences are SEHNR and FQNEAQ (reference sequence). The CDR3 sequence is 13 residues long. The chain's CDR3 is CASSFRENTEAFF. CDR3 nucleotides: TGTGCCAGCAGCTTCCGGGAGAACACTGAAGCTTTCTTT.

The chain has TRBV5-1 and TRBJ2-4; D unresolved. Germline loops: CDR1 SGHRS, CDR2 YFSETQ. The V gene lost 4 bases and the J gene lost 1 base, with 9 bases spanning the gap. This CDR3 has 14 residues. The CDR3 reads CASSAAQAKNIQYF. The CDR3 coding sequence is TGCGCCAGCAGCGCAGCACAGGCCAAAAACATTCAGTACTTC.

Of note for this clone: The identical CDR3 is also encoded by other nucleotide sequences in the sample. The chain employs TRBV5-1 and TRBJ1-4; 7 positions agree with TRBD1. CDR1 and CDR2 (germline): SGHRS, YFSETQ. Trimming at V came to 0 bases and at J to 8 bases, leaving 1 base not matched to a gene. This CDR3 is 13 amino acids long. This CDR3 reads CASSLGQGEKLFF. CDR3 coding DNA: TGCGCCAGCAGCTTGGGACAGGGAGAAAAACTGTTTTTT.

The chain combines TRBV11-2 with TRBJ2-5; 9 bases fit TRBD2. The V gene end was trimmed by 4 bases and the J gene end by 3 bases; junction bases not matched to a gene: 9. This CDR3 is built from 16 residues. Germline values: CDR1 SGHAT, CDR2 FQNNGV. In DNA form, the CDR3 reads TGTGCCAGCAGCTCCTATCTATTAGCGGGGGAAGAGACCCAGTACTTC. Translation gives CASSSYLLAGEETQYF.

In DNA form, the CDR3 reads TGTGCCAGCAGTTTAAAAGGACTCCGCTCTGGGGCCAACGTCCTGACTTTC. It encodes CASSLKGLRSGANVLTF. The chain joins TRBV28 to TRBJ2-6, with D perhaps TRBD2 (5 bases). The V end lost 2 bases, the J end lost 0 bases, and 11 bases lay between the germline ends. The germline V gene encodes CDR1 MDHEN and CDR2 SYDVKM. The CDR3 is made up of 17 amino acids.

The chain carries TRBV4-1 and TRBJ2-3; 7 bases agree with TRBD1. Germline CDR1 is MGHRA and CDR2 is YSYEKL. This CDR3 is 13 amino acids long. Trimming took 6 bases from V and 1 from J; bases not matched to a gene: 1. The CDR3 is CASRGTGTDTQYF. The CDR3 DNA sequence: TGCGCCAGCAGGGGGACAGGCACAGATACGCAGTATTTT.

The chain combines TRBV7-9 with TRBJ2-1; 8 nucleotides match TRBD1. V shed 5 bases, J shed 7 bases, and the junction held 7 bases outside the gene matches. Germline CDR1 SEHNR, CDR2 FQNEAQ (reference sequence). The CDR3 is 14 amino acids. Here the CDR3 DNA reads TGTGCCAGCAGCCAGCCGGGACAGGCAAATGAGCAGTTCTTC. It yields the protein CASSQPGQANEQFF.